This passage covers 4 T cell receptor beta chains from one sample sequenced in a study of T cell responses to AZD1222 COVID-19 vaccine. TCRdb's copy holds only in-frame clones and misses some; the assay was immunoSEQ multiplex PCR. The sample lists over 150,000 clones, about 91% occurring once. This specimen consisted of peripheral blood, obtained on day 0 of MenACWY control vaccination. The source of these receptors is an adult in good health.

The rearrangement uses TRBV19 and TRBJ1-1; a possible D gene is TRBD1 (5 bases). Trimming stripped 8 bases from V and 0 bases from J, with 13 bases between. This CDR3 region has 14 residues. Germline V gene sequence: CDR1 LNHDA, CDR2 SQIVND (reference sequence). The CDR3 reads CASSDRAMNTEAFF. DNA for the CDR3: TGTGCCAGTTCCGACAGAGCTATGAACACTGAAGCTTTCTTT.

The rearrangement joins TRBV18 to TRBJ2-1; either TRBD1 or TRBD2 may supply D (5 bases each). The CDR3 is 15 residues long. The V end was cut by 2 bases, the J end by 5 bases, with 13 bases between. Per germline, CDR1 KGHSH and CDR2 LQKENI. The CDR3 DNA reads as TGTGCCAGCTCACCAGCGGGTCTGGGGCACAATGAGCAGTTCTTC. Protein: CASSPAGLGHNEQFF.

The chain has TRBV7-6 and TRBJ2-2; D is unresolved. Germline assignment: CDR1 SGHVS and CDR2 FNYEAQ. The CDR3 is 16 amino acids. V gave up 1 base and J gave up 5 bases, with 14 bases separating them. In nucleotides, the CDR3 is TGTGCCAGCAGCTTAGGGGCACCCACGGCGACCGGGGAGCTGTTTTTT. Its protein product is CASSLGAPTATGELFF.

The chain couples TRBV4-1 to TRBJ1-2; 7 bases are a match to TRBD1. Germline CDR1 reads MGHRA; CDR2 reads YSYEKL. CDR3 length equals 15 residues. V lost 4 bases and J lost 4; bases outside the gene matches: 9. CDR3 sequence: CASSRGEGAIYGYTF. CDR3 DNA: TGCGCCAGCAGCCGGGGTGAGGGGGCGATCTATGGCTACACCTTC.